This TCR beta chain was sequenced during a study of PD-1 blockade in classical Hodgkin lymphoma. Produced via immunoSEQ multiplex PCR; TCRdb's table is partial and in-frame only. The sample has about 25,000 clones, under 90% seen once. Germline CDR1 is SGHAT and CDR2 is FQNNGV. This CDR3 has 14 residues. Trimming cost V 1 base and J 1 base, with 7 bases left between them. This clone was seen only a few times. Its antigen is as yet unknown. General study points: Reports described newly diagnosed patients as having lower baseline TCR diversity than healthy donors. Repertoire difference causes, possibly disease activity or prior therapy, remain undefined. Exclusion removed patients who began nivolumab under 1 year after ASCT.

No patient escaped relapse after autologous stem cell transplantation, and brentuximab vedotin exposure varied. The receptor comes from a human donor with classical Hodgkin lymphoma. Sequences were derived from peripheral blood mononuclear cells (PBMCs), sampled before the second cycle of nivolumab. V usage is TRBV11-2 and J usage is TRBJ1-1; D gene unclear. The CDR3 bases are TGTGCCAGCAGCTTAGGGGCGGGGAACACTGAAGCTTTCTTT. Translation gives CASSLGAGNTEAFF.